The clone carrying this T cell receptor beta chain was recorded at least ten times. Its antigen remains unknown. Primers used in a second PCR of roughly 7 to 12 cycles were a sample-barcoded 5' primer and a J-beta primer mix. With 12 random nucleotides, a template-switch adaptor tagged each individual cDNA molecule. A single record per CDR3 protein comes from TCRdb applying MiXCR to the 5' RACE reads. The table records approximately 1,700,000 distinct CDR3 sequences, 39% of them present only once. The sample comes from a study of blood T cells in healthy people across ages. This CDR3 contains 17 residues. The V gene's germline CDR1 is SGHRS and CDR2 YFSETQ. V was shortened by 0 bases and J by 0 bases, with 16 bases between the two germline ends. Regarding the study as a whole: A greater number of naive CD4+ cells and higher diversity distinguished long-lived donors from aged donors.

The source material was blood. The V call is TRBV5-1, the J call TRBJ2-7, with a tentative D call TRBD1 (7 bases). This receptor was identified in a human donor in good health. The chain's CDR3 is CASSLAPPGGLSYEQYF. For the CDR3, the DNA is TGCGCCAGCAGCTTGGCCCCCCCAGGGGGGCTCTCCTACGAGCAGTACTTC. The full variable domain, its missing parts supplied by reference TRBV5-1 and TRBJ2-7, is KAGVTQTPRYLIKTRGQQVTLSCSPISGHRSVSWYQQTPGQGLQFLFEYFSETQRNKGNFPGRFSGRQFSNSRSEMNVSTLELGDSALYLCASSLAPPGGLSYEQYFGPGTRLTVT.